This T cell receptor beta chain was captured in a study of T-cell memory formation after mild COVID-19. The wider study: The study found TCR clusters largely donor specific. Study-wide findings and caveats: Memory cells collected pre-infection included some clones that later responded, suggesting cross-reactive memory joined.

Concerning this clonotype itself: Its antigen is undetermined.

TCRdb reanalysed the 5' RACE reads using MiXCR and keeps one entry per CDR3 protein. Found here are some 280,000 distinct CDR3 sequences, 15% to 20% of them singletons; the top ten hold roughly 20%. Germline CDR1 reads LGHNA; CDR2 reads YNFKEQ. This CDR3 region has 15 residues. Losses at the gene ends were 2 bases for V and 5 bases for J; bases not matched to a gene: 5. The TCR was taken from a man between 18 and 35 years old who had mild COVID-19 (a few samples of this study predate the infection). Cell type and time point are not known. The V gene is TRBV4-2, the J gene TRBJ2-1; 8 bases are shared with TRBD2. The sample consisted of PBMCs or a T cell subset sorted from them (not recorded which). CDR3 in amino acids: CASSQLAGGHNEQFF. As DNA, the CDR3 is TGTGCCAGCAGCCAACTAGCGGGCGGTCACAATGAGCAGTTCTTC.